A selection of T cell receptor beta chains follows, all from one sample in a study of neurological immune-mediated disorders. TCRdb re-derived calls from the 5' RACE reads in MiXCR, one entry per CDR3 protein. The sample has about 74,000 distinct CDR3 sequences, 4% to 6% seen once. The specimen sequenced was PBMCs. These receptors originate from a man aged 18-30 years with multiple sclerosis. CDR3s include the opening cysteine and the closing phenylalanine or tryptophan. A D gene is named only where the DNA matches it firmly. The size entry is marked missing in some rows and otherwise reads once, few, many or a size class.

CDR3 length	V gene	J gene	clone size	D gene	CDR3 protein	CDR3 DNA
13	TRBV29-1	TRBJ2-1	many	TRBD2	CSVGGGQVYEQFF	TGCAGCGTTGGCGGGGGGCAAGTCTATGAGCAGTTCTTC
15	TRBV14	TRBJ2-3	many	NA	CASSQRERGADTQYF	TGTGCCAGCAGCCAGCGGGAGAGGGGGGCAGATACGCAGTATTTT
16	TRBV5-1	TRBJ2-7	NA	TRBD1	CASSPFGQGVGYEQYF	TGCGCCAGCAGCCCTTTCGGACAGGGGGTGGGCTACGAGCAGTACTTC
16	TRBV20-1	TRBJ1-5	many	NA	CSVGRDPYHSNQPQHF	TGCAGTGTGGGCAGGGACCCTTACCATAGCAATCAGCCCCAGCATTTT
14	TRBV5-1	TRBJ1-3	many	NA	CASTPGLSGNTIYF	TGCGCCAGCACCCCCGGGTTATCTGGAAACACCATATATTTT
14	TRBV20-1	TRBJ2-7	many	TRBD2	CSATSIAGGYEQYF	TGCAGTGCTACATCCATAGCGGGAGGCTACGAGCAGTACTTC
13	TRBV9	TRBJ2-7	many	TRBD2	CASSDETSGEQYF	TGTGCCAGCAGCGACGAGACTAGCGGGGAGCAGTACTTC
11	TRBV20-1	TRBJ2-7	many	NA	CSARGLAPQYF	TGCAGTGCTAGAGGGTTGGCCCCCCAGTACTTC
16	TRBV20-1	TRBJ2-2	many	TRBD2	CSARGSGGRNTGELFF	TGCAGTGCTAGAGGGAGCGGGGGGAGGAACACCGGGGAGCTGTTTTTT
14	TRBV12-3/TRBV12-4	TRBJ1-6	many	NA	CASSPSGANSPLHF	TGTGCCAGCAGCCCCAGTGGAGCTAATTCACCCCTCCACTTT
12	TRBV20-1	TRBJ1-5	NA	NA	CSAVMSNQPQHF	TGCAGTGCGGTTATGAGTAATCAGCCCCAGCATTTT
16	TRBV12-3/TRBV12-4	TRBJ1-2	many	NA	CASSLGVGDGTYGYTF	TGTGCCAGCAGTTTAGGGGTGGGGGATGGGACCTATGGCTACACCTTC
15	TRBV20-1	TRBJ2-1	many	TRBD2	CSASGGTSGRYEQFF	TGCAGTGCTAGTGGGGGGACTAGCGGGAGATATGAGCAGTTCTTC
14	TRBV20-1	TRBJ2-7	many	TRBD2	CSASGGLGRLEQYF	TGCAGTGCTAGTGGGGGACTAGGACGTCTCGAGCAGTACTTC
15	TRBV5-6	TRBJ2-7	few	TRBD2	CASSLLLAATYEQYF	TGTGCCAGCAGCTTATTGCTAGCGGCTACATACGAGCAGTACTTC
13	TRBV10-3	TRBJ1-1	many	NA	CAISEPVNTEAFF	TGTGCCATCAGTGAGCCAGTGAACACTGAAGCTTTCTTT